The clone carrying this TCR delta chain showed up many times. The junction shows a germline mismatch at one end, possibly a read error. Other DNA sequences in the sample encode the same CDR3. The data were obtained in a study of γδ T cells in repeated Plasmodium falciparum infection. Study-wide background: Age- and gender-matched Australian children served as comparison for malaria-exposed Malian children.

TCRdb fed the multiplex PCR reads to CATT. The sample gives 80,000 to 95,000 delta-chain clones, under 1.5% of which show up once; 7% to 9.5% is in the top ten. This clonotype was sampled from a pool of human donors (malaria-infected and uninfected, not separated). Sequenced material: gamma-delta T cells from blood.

Written as DNA, the CDR3 is TGTGCTCTTGGCCTCAGTACTGGGGGATTTGTCGGTCACACCGATAAACTAATCTTT. Translating gives CALGLSTGGFVGHTDKLIF. The V and J genes are TRDV1 and TRDJ1; 10 bases are a match to TRDD3. From germline, CDR1 is TSWWSYY and CDR2 QGS. The CDR3 consists of 19 residues.